This T cell receptor (beta chain) was identified in a study of cytomegalovirus exposure and HLA in healthy donors (dated by TCRdb to the late 2010s). In terms of the full investigation: An earlier analysis of fewer than 750 of the donors reported 276 Gb of sequence data and 117 million unique TCR beta sequences obtained from some 170 million T cells. An early release that covered approximately 600 HLA-typed donors contained 250 to 350 gigabases of sequencing data and around 85 million unique TCR sequences. Of the roughly 410 genotyped donors, less than 90% were placed in the genetic ancestry cluster associated with self-reported Caucasian donors. The study aimed to test whether signatures of past pathogen exposure could be identified by cataloging public T cell receptors. The study profiled the T cell repertoires of hundreds of subjects by immunosequencing and related them to cytomegalovirus serostatus. Along with the roughly 610-subject first cohort, a separate validation cohort of about 110 different subjects was used. To predict cytomegalovirus infection status, the study combined high-throughput TCR immunosequencing, statistical association of individual TCRs with disease status, and machine learning. In a later analysis, previously published TCR beta repertoires from 550 to 700 donors were re-analyzed and high-resolution HLA genotyping was added so that TCR occurrence patterns could be studied. In the later analysis, no new phenotypic data were used to find candidate immune exposures; instead, reliance was placed on TCR beta sequences and their occurrence across donors. In an earlier analysis of more than 550 of the donors, high-throughput TCR beta sequencing was used to judge whether each TCR beta V gene segment behaved as functional or pseudogenic. Donor age, sex, ethnicity and CMV serostatus were compiled together with the repertoire data. A later genetic analysis took genome-wide SNP genotypes for about three fifths of the roughly 670 donors and used that subset as a discovery cohort. Every discovery cohort repertoire had been produced on one sequencing platform. Both class I and class II loci were covered by HLA typing, at four-digit resolution. The number of typed donors differed by locus: about 620-640 for A, B, C, DRB1 and DQB1; 500 to 550 for DQA1; roughly 600 for DPA1; and about 450 for DPB1. About five DR-DQ haplotypes were handled as single units for association and clustering because linkage in the cohort was strong. Among some 400 genotyped donors of the cohort, an average of approximately 230,000 unique TCR beta nucleotide sequences were sequenced per donor, about a sixth of them non-productive.

General findings and caveats noted by the study authors: The presence/absence analyses assumed that sequencing depth was roughly uniform across donors, and that assumption may not be true. According to a later analysis, most CMV-associated TCR beta chains appeared to be HLA-restricted, and the HLA associations seemed to be driven largely by CMV exposure. A later analysis found that TCR association rates varied across HLA loci, with DRB1 alleles showing the most associated TCRs and HLA-C alleles the fewest. A later analysis found that HLA-associated TCR beta chains were more clonally expanded and had lower generation probabilities than equally common non-associated chains. In an earlier analysis of around 600 of the donors, most TCR beta V segments were observed in productive rearrangements about 87% or about 30% of the time, broadly matching IMGT annotations. HLA typing was unavailable for some donors at each locus, so association tests used only the typed subset. Several of the top co-occurrence clusters appeared to be linked to parvovirus B19, influenza, CMV and Epstein-Barr virus, according to a later analysis. V-gene and J-gene trimming of TCR beta chains was associated with a missense DCLRE1C variant in a later genetic analysis, and the association was replicated in an independent cohort. The authors suggested that the approach could potentially be extended to other disease states and immunological phenotypes. A later analysis associated 16,951 TCR beta sequences with specific HLA alleles at a false discovery rate of 0.05. Because counts were too low, around 18 rarely observed V segments, including chromosome 9 orphons, were left out of the earlier analysis of some 600 of the donors. The cohort was sequenced for TCR beta chains only, and without alpha or paired-chain data the features that could be detected were limited. In both the original and validation cohorts, the classifier was reported to diagnose cytomegalovirus status with high specificity and sensitivity. Some IMGT-functional V segments, including TRBV6-2 and TRBV6-3, could not be distinguished by the 87-base-pair reads and were therefore excluded. A cluster of highly shared sequence variants was judged likely to be a technical artifact of the sequencing pipeline. Most TCR sequences were seen in very few donors, while some public TCRs were found in many individuals. Assigning TCR associations to individual alleles was difficult when HLA alleles, especially DR and DQ, strongly co-occurred. A total of roughly 160 TCR beta chains were listed by the study as associated with cytomegalovirus. Correlated functional status among segregating V segments might reflect linkage disequilibrium, but an unknown experimental factor could not be ruled out. A later genetic analysis reported fewer N-insertions in productive TCRs among donors in an Asian-associated ancestry cluster than the roughly 700-donor mean. A further reported finding was that TCR beta sequences accurately predicted the HLA-A and HLA-B alleles for most subjects in the first cohort. The only immune exposure information available for the cohort was CMV serostatus. Three of the identified cytomegalovirus-associated TCR beta chains were confirmed in vitro to be specific for cytomegalovirus antigens.

The cohort comprised approximately 700 healthy bone marrow donors. At the time of sampling, every cohort member was nominally healthy, though immune exposures that went unrecorded were likely present. The donor tested CMV seronegative, placing the donor among the 350 to 400 seronegative members of the cohort. Each donor provided a peripheral blood sample, and peripheral blood mononuclear cells were used for TCR beta sequencing. The Qiagen DNeasy Blood Extraction Kit was used to extract genomic DNA from the blood cell samples. The method behind the library was the immunoSEQ multiplex PCR assay. For the multiplex PCR, a mixture combining 60 forward primers for TCR Vbeta segments and 13 reverse primers for TCR Jbeta segments was used. The CDR3 region of rearranged TCR beta genes was amplified from genomic DNA with a multiplex PCR assay. On the Illumina HiSeq System, the amplified TCR beta libraries were sequenced as 87-base-pair reads. The published analysis was carried out like this. In a later analysis, roughly 80 million unique TCR beta chains were counted across the 690 or so repertoires, and about 10 million of these chains were shared by at least two donors. A nearest-neighbor algorithm error-corrected the raw reads and collapsed the reads into unique sequences, merging closely related sequences to remove PCR and sequencing errors. CDR3 sequences were aligned to IMGT reference sequences to assign V, D and J gene segments. For a sequence to be retained, at least a six-nucleotide match to both a V gene segment and a J gene segment was required. A rearrangement was called productive if the CDR3 had no stop codons and remained in frame with V and J, and every other rearrangement was called non-productive. Following IMGT convention, CDR3 was defined as the stretch from the second conserved V-encoded cysteine up to the conserved J-encoded phenylalanine. In an earlier analysis of more than 550 of the donors, sequences lacking an unambiguous match to a single V gene segment were excluded. An earlier analysis of a few hundred of the donors classified V segments as functional when productive rearrangements were above 56.7% and as segregating when the standard deviation between donors was above 5%. A statistical classification framework was built for diagnosing cytomegalovirus status from the catalog of TCR beta chain sequences. In a later analysis, V and J genes were assigned by comparing TCR nucleotide sequences against IMGT/GENE-DB human TR gene sequences. The TCRdist pipeline was used in a later analysis to assign CDR3 sequences and most-parsimonious VDJ recombination scenarios. In a later analysis, each TCR beta chain was defined by its CDR3 amino acid sequence together with its V-gene family, and reads lacking a unique V-gene family were excluded. To address suspected cross-contamination and a sequencing artifact, a later analysis removed several hundred highly shared, low-generation-probability nucleotide sequences. A later analysis calculated a clonal expansion index for each public chain from normalized within-repertoire ranks of inferred template counts. In a later analysis, generation probabilities were computed using a VDJ recombination model fitted to out-of-frame rearrangements, and the results were checked against IGoR. In a later analysis, hypergeometric tests were used to score TCR-TCR, TCR-HLA and TCR-CMV co-occurrence, with a repertoire-size bias correction applied to TCR pairs. To estimate false discovery rates, a later analysis permuted the HLA or CMV assignments 20 times. A later analysis grouped co-occurring TCRs with DBSCAN, adding TCRdist sequence similarity when clustering within HLA-allele-positive subsets. For co-occurrence clustering, repertoires with fewer than 30,000 or more than 120,000 public chains were excluded, along with four or five repertoires with anomalous nucleotide sharing. The table comes from immuneACCESS by way of TCRdb, which keeps in-frame sequences with V and J called. Part of the clones is missing from these tables; in studies checked, under half for an unresolved V gene and the rest for unknown reasons. V, J and clone size reflect that table, while D and trimming were determined from the DNA. This sample's listing comprises some 76,000 clones. The top ten hold around 5% of the sample.

Deletion took 1 base off V and 8 bases off J, with a span of 20 bases between the germline ends. From the germline V gene (reference sequence), CDR1 is LNHNV and CDR2 is YYDKDF. The cysteine opens and the phenylalanine closes a CDR3 of 16 amino acids. The sequence is cut down to CDR3 DNA, 48 bases in frame from base 1. Worth noting for this clone: This clone's antigen is unknown.

The sequence links TRBV15 to TRBJ1-2, with TRBD1 as a weak D call on 6 bases. Sequences were obtained from PBMCs. The clonotype comes from a man aged 35 to 55 in good health and CMV-seronegative. In nucleotides, the sequence is TGTGCCACCAGCAGAGCCGAAGGGACACCCGGTAGAGGCTACACCTTC. This translates into CATSRAEGTPGRGYTF. Beyond the CDR3, the reference TRBV15 and TRBJ1-2 genes provide the residues; the full variable domain reads: DAMVIQNPRYQVTQFGKPVTLSCSQTLNHNVMYWYQQKSSQAPKLLFHYYDKDFNNEADTPDNFQSRRPNTSFCFLDIRSPGLGDTAMYLCATSRAEGTPGRGYTFGSGTRLTVV.